The sequence of this T cell receptor (beta chain) was determined in a study of identical twins. TCRdb itself ran the 5' RACE reads through MiXCR, one entry per CDR3 protein. Seen here are under 500,000 distinct CDR3 sequences, 14% observed once, and the top ten hold approximately 1%. Points from the study as a whole: The models gave estimates that fell short of the out-of-frame TCR alpha sharing seen in monozygotic twins. The study found excess low generation probability among twin-shared out-of-frame alpha sequences. Cross-sectional statistical analysis was relied on for the conclusions, without the same donors being followed. A lower insertion count was a feature of abundant cord blood beta clonotypes, with no such feature in memory repertoires.

Regarding this clonotype: Antigen unknown.

This same sample was also taken into another study, of yellow fever vaccine responses in identical twins.

The origin of this receptor is a woman younger than 30 in good health. Material for sequencing was CD4+ T cells sorted from blood.

CDR3: CASSLRQVAYEQYF. The CDR3 DNA sequence: TGCGCCAGCAGCCTCAGACAGGTTGCTTACGAGCAGTACTTC. This chain joins TRBV4-1 and TRBJ2-7; D is perhaps TRBD1 (6 bases). Germline-derived CDR1 and CDR2 are MGHRA and YSYEKL. The CDR3 is made up of 14 amino acids. The V and J ends lost 4 bases and 4 bases respectively, with 14 bases between them.